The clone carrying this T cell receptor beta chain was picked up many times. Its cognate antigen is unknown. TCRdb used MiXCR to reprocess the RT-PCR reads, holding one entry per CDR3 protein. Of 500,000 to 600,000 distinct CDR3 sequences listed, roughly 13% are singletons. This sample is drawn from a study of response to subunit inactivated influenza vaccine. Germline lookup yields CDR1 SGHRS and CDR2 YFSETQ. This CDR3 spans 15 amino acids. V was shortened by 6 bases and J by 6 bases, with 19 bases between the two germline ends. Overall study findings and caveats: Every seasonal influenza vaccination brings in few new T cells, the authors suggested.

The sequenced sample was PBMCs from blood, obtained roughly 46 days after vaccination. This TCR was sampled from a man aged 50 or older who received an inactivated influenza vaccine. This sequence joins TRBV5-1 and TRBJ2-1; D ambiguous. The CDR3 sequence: CASTFGPGDANEQFF. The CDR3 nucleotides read TGCGCCAGCACCTTTGGTCCCGGAGACGCCAATGAGCAGTTCTTC.